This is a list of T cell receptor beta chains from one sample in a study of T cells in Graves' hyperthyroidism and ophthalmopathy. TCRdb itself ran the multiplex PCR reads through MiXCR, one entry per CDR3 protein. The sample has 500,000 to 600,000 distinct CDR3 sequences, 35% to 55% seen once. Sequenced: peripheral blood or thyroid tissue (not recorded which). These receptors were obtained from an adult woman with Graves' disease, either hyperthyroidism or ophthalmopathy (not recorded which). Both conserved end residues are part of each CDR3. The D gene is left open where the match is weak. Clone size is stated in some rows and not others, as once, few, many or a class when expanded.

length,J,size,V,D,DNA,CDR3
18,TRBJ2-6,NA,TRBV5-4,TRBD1,TGCGCCAGCAGCCACTACGACAGGGGATATTCTGGGGCCAACGTCCTGACTTTC,CASSHYDRGYSGANVLTF
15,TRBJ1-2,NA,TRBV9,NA,TGTGCCAGCAGCGTAGACGGGACAATCGGTTATGGCTACACCTTC,CASSVDGTIGYGYTF
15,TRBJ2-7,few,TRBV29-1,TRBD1,TGCAGCGTTAAAAATGTCGGGACAGGCCAATACGAGCAGTACTTC,CSVKNVGTGQYEQYF
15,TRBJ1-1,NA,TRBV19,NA,TGTGCCAGTAGTATAGAGACTTCAGGTCTCACTGAAGCTTTCTTT,CASSIETSGLTEAFF
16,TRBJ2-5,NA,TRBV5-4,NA,TGTGCCAGCAGCCCGGGTCTAGCGTCCCTCCAAGAGACCCAGTACTTC,CASSPGLASLQETQYF
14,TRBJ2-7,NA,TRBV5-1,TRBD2,TGCGCCAGCAGCTTAACGTACGGGAGGACCGAGCAGTACTTC,CASSLTYGRTEQYF
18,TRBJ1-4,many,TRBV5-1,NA,TGCGCCAGCAGCTCCGACCGTCAATCTTCTGCAACTAATGAAAAACTGTTTTTT,CASSSDRQSSATNEKLFF
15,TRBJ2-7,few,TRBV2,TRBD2,TGTGCCAGCGTTAAAGGGACTAGCGGGGGCTACGAGCAGTACTTC,CASVKGTSGGYEQYF
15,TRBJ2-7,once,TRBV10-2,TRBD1,TGTGCCAGCAGTAGCCGGGGACAGGGGGCTTCCGAGCAGTACTTC,CASSSRGQGASEQYF
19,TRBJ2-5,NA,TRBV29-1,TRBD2,TGCAGCGCCAGCCTCGGGACTAGCGGGAGTGGGACCTTCCAAGAGACCCAGTACTTC,CSASLGTSGSGTFQETQYF
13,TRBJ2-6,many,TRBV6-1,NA,TGTGCCAGCTTAGCCTCTGGGGCCAACGTCCTGACTTTC,CASLASGANVLTF
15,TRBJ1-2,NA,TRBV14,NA,TGTGCCAGCAGCCAAGATAGTCGGGACGGTTTTGGCTACACCTTC,CASSQDSRDGFGYTF
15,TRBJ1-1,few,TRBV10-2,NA,TGCGCCAGCAACCTTACCTCGGCGTGTGCGTCTGAAGCTTTCTTT,CASNLTSACASEAFF
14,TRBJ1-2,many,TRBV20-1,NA,TGCAGTGTTAGCAGCAGGCTCCCAAACTATGGCTACACCTTC,CSVSSRLPNYGYTF
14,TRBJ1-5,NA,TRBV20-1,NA,TGCAGTGCTAGGGGGGGCACAGGTCGTCAGCCCCAGCATTTT,CSARGGTGRQPQHF
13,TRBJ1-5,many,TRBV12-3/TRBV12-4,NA,TGTGCCAGCACCAAGGGTAGCAATCAGCCCCAGCATTTT,CASTKGSNQPQHF
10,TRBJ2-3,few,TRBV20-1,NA,TGCAGTGCGCGTCGAGATACGCAGTATTTT,CSARRDTQYF
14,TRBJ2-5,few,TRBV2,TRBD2,TGTGCCAGCAGTCCGGGACTAGCGGTGGAGACCCAGTACTTC,CASSPGLAVETQYF
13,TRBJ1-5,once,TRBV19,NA,TGTGCCAGTAGCGGCAGCCACAATCAGCCCCAGCATTTT,CASSGSHNQPQHF
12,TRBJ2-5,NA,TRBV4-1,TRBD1,TGCGCCAGCAGCCCAAACAGGGGGCCCCAGTACTTC,CASSPNRGPQYF
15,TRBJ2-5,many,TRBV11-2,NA,TGTGCCAGCAGCACCAGGACACCTCTGCAAGAGACCCAGTACTTC,CASSTRTPLQETQYF
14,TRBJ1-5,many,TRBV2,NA,TGTGCCAGCAGCGCTCAGGGTATCAATCAGCCCCAGCATTTT,CASSAQGINQPQHF
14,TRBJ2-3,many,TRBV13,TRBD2,TGTGCCAGCAGCAAACGACTAGCGGAAGATACGCAGTATTTT,CASSKRLAEDTQYF
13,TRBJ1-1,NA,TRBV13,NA,TGTGCCAGCAGCCCACCCTCCGACAGTGGGACTTTCTTT,CASSPPSDSGTFF
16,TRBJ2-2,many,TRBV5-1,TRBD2,TGCGCCAGCAGCTTTTACAGCGGGAGGGCCGCCGGGGAGCTGTTTTTT,CASSFYSGRAAGELFF
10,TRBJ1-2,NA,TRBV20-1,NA,TGCAGTGCTATTAAGCTGGGCTACACCTTC,CSAIKLGYTF
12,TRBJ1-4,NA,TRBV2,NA,TGTGCCAGCAGCATGTATAATGAAAAACTGTTTTTT,CASSMYNEKLFF
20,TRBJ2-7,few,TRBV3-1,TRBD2,TGTGCCAGCAGCCAAGATCGAAGCCTAGCGGCCTATTCCTTCTGGTACGAGCAGTACTTC,CASSQDRSLAAYSFWYEQYF
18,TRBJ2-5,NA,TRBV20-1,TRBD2,TGCAGTGCTAGAGATATCGGGACTAGCGGGAGGGTTTGGGAGACCCAGTACTTC,CSARDIGTSGRVWETQYF
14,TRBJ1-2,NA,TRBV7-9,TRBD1,TGTGCCAGCCTCCGGGACAGCGCAAACTATGGCTACACCTTC,CASLRDSANYGYTF
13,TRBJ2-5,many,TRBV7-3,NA,TGTGCCAGCAGCTTCGGACCGGTGGAGACCCAGTACTTC,CASSFGPVETQYF